These 19 T cell receptor beta chains were all obtained from the same sample, sequenced in a study of T cells in women clearing cervical HPV infection. Method: immunoSEQ multiplex PCR; TCRdb's copy keeps in-frame clones and lacks some. The repertoire table contains roughly 30,000 clones. The sequenced sample was blood buffy coat. The receptor source for this set is a woman aged 18 to 75 with a cervical HPV16 infection that either progressed to CIN3+ or cleared (not recorded which).

As for this clone: The missing CDR3 end, 3 residues past where the read stops, is filled in from the germline J gene. The chain links TRBV10-3 to TRBJ2-6, with a tentative D call TRBD1 (5 bases). The CDR3 contains 16 residues. V gave up 7 bases and J gave up 1 base, with 14 bases separating them. Germline-derived CDR1 and CDR2 are ENHRY and SYGVKD. Incomplete CDR3 DNA: TGTGCCATCACCCAAAATCGACAGTCTGGGGCCAACGTC. It encodes CAITQNRQSGANV. The whole CDR3 sequence is CAITQNRQSGANVLTF.

With respect to this clone: The read comes to an end 3 residues before the CDR3 does, leaving the germline J gene to fill in the end. This chain uses TRBV9 with TRBJ2-1; TRBD2 matches at 14 bases. This CDR3 has 15 residues. V trimming: 3 bases; J trimming: 9 bases; junction bases outside the gene matches: 5. Germline lookup yields CDR1 SGDLS and CDR2 YYNGEE. The sequenced part of the CDR3 DNA is TGTGCCAGCAGCGGAGGGACTAGCGGGAGAGGTGAG. It codes for CASSGGTSGRGE. The CDR3, in full, reads CASSGGTSGRGEQFF.

Points on this clone: The missing CDR3 end, 3 residues past where the read stops, is filled in from the germline J gene. The V and J genes are TRBV12-3 or TRBV12-4 and TRBJ2-1; 10 nucleotides match TRBD2. V shed 4 bases, J shed 6 bases, and the junction held 6 bases outside the gene matches. The CDR3 runs 15 residues. CDR3 DNA (partial): TGTGCCAGCAGTTATACTAGCGGGATTTTCAATGAG. The encoded protein is CASSYTSGIFNE. The CDR3 in its entirety is CASSYTSGIFNEQFF.

Comment on this clone: The read terminates 3 residues before the CDR3 end, so the remaining end is supplied by the germline J gene. The chain employs TRBV7-9 and TRBJ2-7, with a weak D call TRBD2 (5 bases). The germline gives CDR1 SEHNR, CDR2 FQNEAQ (reference sequence). CDR3 length: 14 residues. Trimming left V 5 bases short and J 4 bases short, with 15 bases between. CDR3 DNA (partial): TGTGCCAGCAGCCAAGATAGCGCCCTGTACGAG. Amino acid sequence: CASSQDSALYE. The complete CDR3 reads CASSQDSALYEQYF.

Points on this clone: The CDR3 end lies 3 residues beyond the end of the read and is filled in from the germline J gene. V gene TRBV20-1 combines with J gene TRBJ2-7; 7 bases line up with TRBD1. Germline V gene data show CDR1 as DFQATT and CDR2 as SNEGSKA (reference sequence). The CDR3 length is 15 residues. J gave up 0 bases and V 2 bases, and 7 bases lay outside the gene matches. The part of the CDR3 DNA that was read is TGCAGTGCTAGAACAAACAGGGGAGCCTCCTACGAG. Translation gives CSARTNRGASYE. The whole CDR3 region reads CSARTNRGASYEQYF.

In regard to this clone: With the read ending 3 residues before the CDR3 end, the germline J gene is used to fill in that end. The rearrangement joins TRBV5-1 to TRBJ2-3, with 9 bases matching TRBD2. J lost 6 bases, V lost 0 bases, and 8 bases had no gene match. The length of the CDR3 is 16 residues. Germline CDR1 and CDR2: SGHRS and YFSETQ. The CDR3 reads CASSLVTSGLPDTQYF. CDR3 DNA, as far as it was read: TGCGCCAGCAGCTTGGTAACTAGCGGGTTGCCGGATACG.

To note about this clone: The read stops 3 residues short of the end of the CDR3; the missing end is completed from the germline J gene. J is TRBJ1-1 and V is TRBV30; TRBD1 matches 8 bases. J gave up 1 base and V 2 bases, and 12 bases lay outside the gene matches. The CDR3 extends over 17 amino acids. The germline CDR1 and CDR2 sequences are GTSNPN and SVGIG (reference sequence). Partial CDR3 DNA: TGTGCCTGGAGTAGCCGCTTCCGGGACAGGTGGAACACTGAA. Its translation is CAWSSRFRDRWNTE. The complete CDR3 reads CAWSSRFRDRWNTEAFF.

As for this clone: The read gets to within 3 residues of the CDR3 end, and the germline J gene fills in the rest. The chain has TRBV7-2 and TRBJ1-1; D is uncertain. CDR3 size: 13 residues. Germline CDR1 SGHTA, CDR2 FQGNSA. With 4 bases removed from V and 5 bases from J, the gap between germline ends came to 11 bases. Incomplete CDR3 DNA: TGTGCCAGCAGCTCACGTGGAGGGACTGAA. Translated, it gives CASSSRGGTE. In full, the CDR3 is CASSSRGGTEAFF.

A note on this clone: The read stops 3 residues short of the end of the CDR3; the missing end is completed from the germline J gene. V and J are TRBV10-3 and TRBJ2-1; D possibly corresponds to TRBD1 (6 bases). CDR1 and CDR2 from the germline V gene are ENHRY and SYGVKD. V lost 5 bases to trimming and J lost 6 bases, with 8 bases between them. The CDR3 runs to 12 residues. The chain's CDR3 is CAISLQGNEQFF. The CDR3 DNA, read in part, is TGTGCCATCAGTCTACAGGGCAATGAG.

Regarding this clone: From the germline J gene comes the end of the CDR3, since the read stops 3 residues before it. The chain couples TRBV20-1 to TRBJ2-5; tentatively, D is TRBD1 (5 bases). Deletions cut 3 bases from V and 1 base from J, with 9 bases between. This CDR3 spans 13 amino acids. Germline CDR1 and CDR2: DFQATT and SNEGSKA (reference sequence). The CDR3 loop is CSASDRFQETQYF. CDR3 bases read: TGCAGTGCTAGTGACAGATTCCAAGAGACC.

On this clone: The read stops 3 residues short of the end of the CDR3; the missing end is completed from the germline J gene. The chain has TRBV18 and TRBJ2-7; the D is unclear. Germline assignment: CDR1 KGHSH and CDR2 LQKENI. This CDR3 comprises 13 residues. Between the trimmed V and J ends, which lost 6 bases and 4 bases, there was a span of 13 bases. The DNA read from the CDR3 is TGTGCCAGCTCCCCCGTCGAAGGGTACGAG. It codes for CASSPVEGYE. The CDR3 reads in full as CASSPVEGYEQYF.

In regard to this clone: The observed sequence ends 3 residues before the CDR3 terminus, with the missing tail filled in from the germline J gene. The chain joins TRBV5-4 to TRBJ2-5, with 10 bases aligning to TRBD2. V lost 4 bases and J lost 2; bases outside the gene matches: 5. CDR3 length: 15 residues. The germline gives CDR1 SGHNT, CDR2 YYREEE (reference sequence). CDR3 sequence reads: CASSPTSGIQETQYF. CDR3 DNA, as far as it was read: TGTGCCAGCAGCCCAACTAGCGGGATACAAGAGACC.

Notes on this clone: From the germline J gene comes the end of the CDR3, since the read stops 3 residues before it. The chain is built from TRBV7-2 and TRBJ1-5; D possibly corresponds to TRBD1 (5 bases). The V end was cut by 5 bases, the J end by 5 bases, with 10 bases between. CDR1 and CDR2 (germline): SGHTA, FQGNSA. The CDR3 extends over 13 amino acids. The covered CDR3 bases are TGTGCCAGCAGCCCCCAGGGTTATCAGCCC. Protein: CASSPQGYQP. The entire CDR3 protein reads CASSPQGYQPQHF.

In the case of this clone: From the germline J gene comes the end of the CDR3, since the read stops 3 residues before it. The rearrangement links TRBV7-8 to TRBJ1-2, with 10 bases aligning to TRBD1. The V gene's germline CDR1 is SGHVS and CDR2 FQNEAQ. The CDR3 has 15 residues. The CDR3 DNA, read in part, is TGTGCCAGCAGACCTGGGGGACAGGGGATCTACGAC. It codes for CASRPGGQGIYD. From start to end, the CDR3 is CASRPGGQGIYDYTF.

As for this clone: Coverage ceases 3 residues before the CDR3 finishes, and the germline J gene fills in the end. This chain connects TRBV19 to TRBJ2-3, with D uncertain. The CDR3 spans 13 residues. V shed 0 bases and J shed 4 bases, with 5 bases lying between them. In germline, CDR1 is LNHDA, CDR2 SQIVND (reference sequence). Partial CDR3 DNA: TGTGCCAGTAGTATAGATAGATCAGATACG. This sequence encodes CASSIDRSDT. The whole CDR3 region reads CASSIDRSDTQYF.

Concerning this clone itself: Sequencing ends 3 residues short of the CDR3 end; the germline J gene provides the rest. This chain links TRBV6-1 with TRBJ2-3, with 7 bases matching TRBD1. CDR1 and CDR2 (germline): MNHNS, SASEGT. There are 14 residues in the CDR3. V lost 4 bases and J lost 0; bases outside the gene matches: 1. Incomplete CDR3 DNA: TGTGCCAGCAGTGCGACAGGGAGCACAGATACG. Amino acids: CASSATGSTDT. The whole CDR3 sequence reads CASSATGSTDTQYF.

Regarding this clone: The DNA ends 3 residues before the CDR3 does, and the rest of the CDR3 is filled in from the germline J gene. This chain links TRBV20-1 with TRBJ2-2; D perhaps matches TRBD1 (5 bases). Trimming removed 3 bases at V and 0 bases at J, with 23 bases between. The V gene's germline CDR1 is DFQATT and CDR2 SNEGSKA (reference sequence). This CDR3 comprises 19 residues. Incomplete CDR3 DNA: TGCAGTGCTAGCAAGGGGCGCGGTTCGTTTAATGCGAACACCGGGGAG. Its translation: CSASKGRGSFNANTGE. The CDR3 in full is CSASKGRGSFNANTGELFF.

In regard to this clone: The read stops 3 residues short of the end of the CDR3; the missing end is completed from the germline J gene. The chain has TRBV11-2 and TRBJ1-2, with D tentatively TRBD1 (6 bases). The CDR3 covers 13 residues. Germline CDR1 is SGHAT and CDR2 is FQNNGV. The CDR3 DNA, read in part, is TGTGCCAGCAGCTCAACAGGGTCTTTGGGC. Protein: CASSSTGSLG. The CDR3 in its entirety is CASSSTGSLGYTF.

A note on this clone: The read is 3 residues too short to cover the CDR3 end, so that end is filled in from the germline J gene. The chain uses TRBV5-3 and TRBJ2-2; tentatively, D is TRBD1 (7 bases). TRBV5-3 is an ORF; its function is uncertain. The CDR3 runs 16 residues. CDR3 DNA (partial): TGTGCCAGAAGCTTGTACGGGGGACAGCCTAATGAAAAG. This gives the protein CARSLYGGQPNEK. The complete CDR3 protein is CARSLYGGQPNEKLFF.